Listed below are T cell receptor beta chains from one sample, sequenced in a study of T cell responses to AZD1222 COVID-19 vaccine. Profiling relied on immunoSEQ multiplex PCR, and the TCRdb table lists in-frame clones only, not all of them. The data contain tens of thousands of clones, approximately 90% of them singletons. The sample in question was peripheral blood, obtained 28 days after the second AZD1222 dose. These TCRs come from an adult who received the AZD1222 COVID-19 vaccine. Both conserved end residues are part of each CDR3. The D gene is left open where the match is weak. Clone size, where shown, is once, few, many, or a class for clones that have expanded.

cdr3_length: 15
j_call: TRBJ2-1
clone_size: NA
d_call: NA
v_call: TRBV29-1
cdr3_nt: TGCAGCGTTGAAGATGACCAGTTATCCTACAATGAGCAGTTCTTC
cdr3_aa: CSVEDDQLSYNEQFF

cdr3_length: 14
j_call: TRBJ2-1
clone_size: NA
d_call: TRBD1
v_call: TRBV6-6
cdr3_nt: TGTGCCAGCAGTTACCGAACGACAGGGGCCGAGCAGTTCTTC
cdr3_aa: CASSYRTTGAEQFF

cdr3_length: 21
j_call: TRBJ2-1
clone_size: NA
d_call: NA
v_call: TRBV18
cdr3_nt: TGTGCCAGCTCATCGACGGCGTTAGGGACACGGGGCATTAGCTCCTACAATGAGCAGTTCTTC
cdr3_aa: CASSSTALGTRGISSYNEQFF

cdr3_length: 15
j_call: TRBJ1-4
clone_size: NA
d_call: TRBD1
v_call: TRBV19
cdr3_nt: TGTGCCAGCACCTCAAAAACAGGGGGAGGCGAAAAACTGTTTTTT
cdr3_aa: CASTSKTGGGEKLFF

cdr3_length: 16
j_call: TRBJ2-2
clone_size: NA
d_call: TRBD1
v_call: TRBV5-6
cdr3_nt: TGTGCCAGCAGCTTGGGGGACAGGGATCCGGGCGGGGAGCTGTTTTTT
cdr3_aa: CASSLGDRDPGGELFF

cdr3_length: 13
j_call: TRBJ1-2
clone_size: NA
d_call: TRBD1
v_call: TRBV30
cdr3_nt: TGTGCCTGCGCCGGGACAGGGCTCTATGGCTACACCTTC
cdr3_aa: CACAGTGLYGYTF

cdr3_length: 15
j_call: TRBJ2-3
clone_size: NA
d_call: TRBD2
v_call: TRBV24-1
cdr3_nt: TGTGCCACCAGTGGAGCTAGCGGGAGCACAGATACGCAGTATTTT
cdr3_aa: CATSGASGSTDTQYF

cdr3_length: 13
j_call: TRBJ1-1
clone_size: NA
d_call: NA
v_call: TRBV12-5
cdr3_nt: TGTGCTAGTGGTTCCGGGACGAACACTGAAGCTTTCTTT
cdr3_aa: CASGSGTNTEAFF

cdr3_length: 14
j_call: TRBJ2-5
clone_size: NA
d_call: NA
v_call: TRBV5-1
cdr3_nt: TGCGCCAGCAGCTTGGGGCGCTTTCGGGAGACCCAGTACTTC
cdr3_aa: CASSLGRFRETQYF

cdr3_length: 15
j_call: TRBJ1-2
clone_size: NA
d_call: TRBD1
v_call: TRBV20-1
cdr3_nt: TGCAGTGCTAGTACCACAGGGGTTGAAAGAAGTGGCTACACCTTC
cdr3_aa: CSASTTGVERSGYTF

cdr3_length: 12
j_call: TRBJ2-1
clone_size: NA
d_call: NA
v_call: TRBV6-5
cdr3_nt: TGTGCCAGCACGCGGGGATTCGCTGAGCAGTTCTTC
cdr3_aa: CASTRGFAEQFF

cdr3_length: 15
j_call: TRBJ1-2
clone_size: NA
d_call: NA
v_call: TRBV6-5
cdr3_nt: TGTGCCAGCAATTCCCGGGACATGGCAAACTATGGCTACACCTTC
cdr3_aa: CASNSRDMANYGYTF

cdr3_length: 16
j_call: TRBJ2-7
clone_size: once
d_call: TRBD1
v_call: TRBV9
cdr3_nt: TGTGCCAGCAGCACCATGGGGGACAGTCCGGTCTACGAGCAGTACTTC
cdr3_aa: CASSTMGDSPVYEQYF

cdr3_length: 14
j_call: TRBJ1-1
clone_size: NA
d_call: NA
v_call: TRBV5-6
cdr3_nt: TGTGCCAGCAGCCCAAATAGGGTATCCACTGAAGCTTTCTTT
cdr3_aa: CASSPNRVSTEAFF

cdr3_length: 14
j_call: TRBJ2-2
clone_size: NA
d_call: NA
v_call: TRBV5-4
cdr3_nt: TGTGCCAGCAGCTCGGACCCGAACACCGGGGAGCTGTTTTTT
cdr3_aa: CASSSDPNTGELFF

cdr3_length: 16
j_call: TRBJ2-1
clone_size: NA
d_call: NA
v_call: TRBV7-3
cdr3_nt: TGTGCCAGCAGCTCCCATTTTATGGCCGGGTCCAATGAGCAGTTCTTC
cdr3_aa: CASSSHFMAGSNEQFF

cdr3_length: 16
j_call: TRBJ2-2
clone_size: NA
d_call: NA
v_call: TRBV7-2
cdr3_nt: TGTGCCAGCAGCTTTTGGACTAACATGAACACCGGGGAGCTGTTTTTT
cdr3_aa: CASSFWTNMNTGELFF

cdr3_length: 16
j_call: TRBJ1-2
clone_size: NA
d_call: NA
v_call: TRBV6-1
cdr3_nt: TGTGCCAGCAGTGAATGGGAGACAGGTTCTAACTATGGCTACACCTTC
cdr3_aa: CASSEWETGSNYGYTF

cdr3_length: 14
j_call: TRBJ1-4
clone_size: once
d_call: NA
v_call: TRBV24-1
cdr3_nt: TGTGCCACCAGTGATTTAGAGTCCCCGGGGGGACTGTTTTTT
cdr3_aa: CATSDLESPGGLFF

cdr3_length: 14
j_call: TRBJ1-5
clone_size: NA
d_call: TRBD1
v_call: TRBV13
cdr3_nt: TGTGCCAGCAGCTCCGGACAGGGAGGGGTGCCCCAGCATTTT
cdr3_aa: CASSSGQGGVPQHF

cdr3_length: 15
j_call: TRBJ2-1
clone_size: NA
d_call: NA
v_call: TRBV9
cdr3_nt: TGTGCCAGCAGTGAGAAGAGCGGACTTTACAATGAGCAGTTCTTC
cdr3_aa: CASSEKSGLYNEQFF

cdr3_length: 11
j_call: TRBJ2-1
clone_size: NA
d_call: NA
v_call: TRBV11-3
cdr3_nt: TGTGCCAGCAGCTTTTTCGATGAGCAGTTCTTC
cdr3_aa: CASSFFDEQFF

cdr3_length: 13
j_call: TRBJ1-1
clone_size: once
d_call: NA
v_call: TRBV18
cdr3_nt: TGTGCCAGCTCACTCATCCAGCAACAAGAAGCTTTCTTT
cdr3_aa: CASSLIQQQEAFF

cdr3_length: 13
j_call: TRBJ1-1
clone_size: NA
d_call: NA
v_call: TRBV6-6
cdr3_nt: TGTGCCAGCATACCGCCTGGGAGCACTGAAGCTTTCTTT
cdr3_aa: CASIPPGSTEAFF

cdr3_length: 16
j_call: TRBJ2-3
clone_size: NA
d_call: NA
v_call: TRBV24-1
cdr3_nt: TGTGCCACCAGTGAGGGGGGCAGTTTTCTCACAGATACGCAGTATTTT
cdr3_aa: CATSEGGSFLTDTQYF

cdr3_length: 17
j_call: TRBJ2-3
clone_size: NA
d_call: TRBD1
v_call: TRBV6-2/TRBV6-3
cdr3_nt: TGTGCCAGCAGTTACCCTAGGGACAGCGATTCAGCCCATACGCAGTATTTT
cdr3_aa: CASSYPRDSDSAHTQYF

cdr3_length: 11
j_call: TRBJ1-1
clone_size: NA
d_call: NA
v_call: TRBV2
cdr3_nt: TGTGCCCGTCGGGGAGGCACTGAAGCTTTCTTT
cdr3_aa: CARRGGTEAFF

cdr3_length: 15
j_call: TRBJ2-7
clone_size: NA
d_call: TRBD1
v_call: TRBV6-2/TRBV6-3
cdr3_nt: TGTGCCAGCAGTTACAGACAGGGGACGTCGGGGGAGCAGTACTTC
cdr3_aa: CASSYRQGTSGEQYF

cdr3_length: 16
j_call: TRBJ1-5
clone_size: NA
d_call: NA
v_call: TRBV21-1
cdr3_nt: TGTGCCAGCAGCAAAACTGTCTCAGATCAGGATCAGCCCCAGCATTTT
cdr3_aa: CASSKTVSDQDQPQHF

cdr3_length: 13
j_call: TRBJ1-2
clone_size: NA
d_call: NA
v_call: TRBV7-3
cdr3_nt: TGTGCCAGCAGCTCGTCCCCCGGTCGAGGCTACACCTTC
cdr3_aa: CASSSSPGRGYTF

cdr3_length: 13
j_call: TRBJ1-4
clone_size: NA
d_call: NA
v_call: TRBV30
cdr3_nt: TGTGCCTGGGCCGGGGGGCGCGGTGAAAAACTGTTTTTT
cdr3_aa: CAWAGGRGEKLFF

cdr3_length: 19
j_call: TRBJ1-3
clone_size: NA
d_call: NA
v_call: TRBV7-9
cdr3_nt: TGTGCCAGCAGCTTAGGCTCTCCAGGCCCGCCCGGTCCTGGAAACACCATATATTTT
cdr3_aa: CASSLGSPGPPGPGNTIYF

cdr3_length: 15
j_call: TRBJ2-7
clone_size: NA
d_call: NA
v_call: TRBV5-1
cdr3_nt: TGCGCCAGCAGCCCCCCCGGCCTCGGGGTTTACGAGCAGTACTTC
cdr3_aa: CASSPPGLGVYEQYF

cdr3_length: 16
j_call: TRBJ2-7
clone_size: NA
d_call: NA
v_call: TRBV9
cdr3_nt: TGTGCCAGCAGCCCATCCCGGAGGCTAGAGGCCTACGAGCAGTACTTC
cdr3_aa: CASSPSRRLEAYEQYF